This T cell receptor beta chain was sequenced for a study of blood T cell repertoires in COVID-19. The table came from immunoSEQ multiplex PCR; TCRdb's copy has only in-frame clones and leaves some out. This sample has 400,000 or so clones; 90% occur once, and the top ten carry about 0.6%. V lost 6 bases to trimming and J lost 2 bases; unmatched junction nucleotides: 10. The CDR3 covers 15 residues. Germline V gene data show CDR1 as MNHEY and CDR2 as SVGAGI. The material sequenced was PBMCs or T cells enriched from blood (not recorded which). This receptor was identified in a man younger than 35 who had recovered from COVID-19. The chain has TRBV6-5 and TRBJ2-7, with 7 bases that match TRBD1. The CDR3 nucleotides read TGTGCCAGCAGGCATGACAGGGAAGGCCCCTACGAGCAGTACTTC. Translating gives CASRHDREGPYEQYF.